The 14 T cell receptor beta chains below come from one sample, sequenced in a study of cytomegalovirus exposure and HLA in healthy donors (dated by TCRdb to 2016 to 2017). Receptor amplification or capture employed the immunoSEQ multiplex PCR assay. For the multiplex PCR, a mixture combining 60 forward primers for TCR Vbeta segments and 13 reverse primers for TCR Jbeta segments was used. The source is immuneACCESS, and TCRdb retained only in-frame sequences with V and J called. Part of the clones is not carried over; for the studies checked, unresolved V genes explain less than half of this, and the remainder is unexplained. The table for this sample lists 200,000 to 250,000 clones; around four fifths of them were counted only once. About 3.8% of the sample lies in the top ten. Input material: PBMCs. The source of these receptors is a male donor in good health and CMV-seronegative.

V usage is TRBV6-5 and J usage is TRBJ1-1, with TRBD1 matching over 8 bases. With 5 bases clipped from V and 1 base from J, the junction kept 6 bases outside the gene matches. CDR1 is MNHEY, CDR2 SVGAGI, per germline. The CDR3 covers 15 residues. CDR3 amino acids: CASSVDRGGNTEAFF. Written as DNA, the CDR3 is TGTGCCAGCAGTGTAGACAGGGGCGGGAACACTGAAGCTTTCTTT.

V usage is TRBV6-5 and J usage is TRBJ2-2; a weak D match, TRBD1 (6 bases). Germline V gene sequence: CDR1 MNHEY, CDR2 SVGAGI. This CDR3 spans 15 amino acids. V was trimmed by 2 bases and J by 7 bases, leaving 14 bases between them. CDR3 in DNA: TGTGCCAGCAGTTACGGCTGGGGGCGGGTCGGGGAGCTGTTTTTT. Amino acids: CASSYGWGRVGELFF.

The table lists this clone with a few counts. The chain uses TRBV4-1 and TRBJ1-1, with a weak D call TRBD1 (6 bases). The CDR3 sequence is 13 residues long. The germline V gene has CDR1 MGHRA and CDR2 YSYEKL. The V gene lost 4 bases and the J gene lost 5 bases, with 11 bases spanning the gap. CDR3: CASSRGGGTEAFF. The DNA of the CDR3 is TGCGCCAGCAGCCGGGGGGGCGGGACTGAAGCTTTCTTT.

The V and J genes are TRBV7-9 and TRBJ2-5; possibly TRBD2 for D (7 bases). V dropped 2 bases and J dropped 11 bases, with 18 bases sitting between them. This CDR3 region has 14 residues. The germline V gene has CDR1 SEHNR and CDR2 FQNEAQ (reference sequence). The chain's CDR3 is CASSLLTGGGEQYF. Written as DNA, the CDR3 is TGTGCCAGCAGCTTATTGACGGGGGGCGGAGAGCAGTACTTC.

The chain combines TRBV5-1 with TRBJ1-2; 9 bases map to TRBD1. Germline CDR1 SGHRS, CDR2 YFSETQ. Trimming cost V 5 bases and J 6 bases; bases outside gene matches: 2. The CDR3 covers 12 residues. The CDR3 DNA sequence: TGCGCCAGCAGTAGGGACAGGGATGGCTACACCTTC. It codes for CASSRDRDGYTF.

V is TRBV29-1 and J is TRBJ1-1; D may be TRBD1 (6 bases). Germline V lookup: CDR1 SQVTM, CDR2 ANQGSEA. The CDR3 covers 14 residues. V was cut by 6 bases and J by 4 bases, with 18 bases left in between. The DNA for the CDR3 is TGCAGCGTCGGAACCTCGTCAGGGGTCACTGAAGCTTTCTTT. Protein: CSVGTSSGVTEAFF. The entire variable domain, with the rest obtained from reference TRBV29-1 and TRBJ1-1, is as follows: SAVISQKPSRDICQRGTSLTIQCQVDSQVTMMFWYRQQPGQSLTLIATANQGSEATYESGFVIDKFPISRPNLTFSTLTVSNMSPEDSSIYLCSVGTSSGVTEAFFGQGTRLTVV.

The rearrangement uses TRBV2 and TRBJ2-5; 12 bases align to TRBD2. The CDR3 length is 16 residues. The ends lost 4 bases at V and 6 bases at J; junction bases unmatched: 9. In germline, CDR1 is SNHLY, CDR2 FYNNEI. The CDR3 DNA sequence: TGTGCCAGCAGTGCGGGGCTAGCGGGAGGGCCGAAGACCCAGTACTTC. Protein product: CASSAGLAGGPKTQYF.

The V gene is TRBV19, the J gene TRBJ2-3; the match to TRBD1 covers 9 bases. CDR3 size: 15 residues. Germline assignment: CDR1 LNHDA and CDR2 SQIVND (reference sequence). Losses at the gene ends were 4 bases for V and 6 bases for J; bases not matched to a gene: 8. This CDR3 is CASSRTGTGSDTQYF. For the CDR3, the DNA is TGTGCCAGTAGTAGAACCGGGACAGGGTCCGATACGCAGTATTTT.

This chain links TRBV5-1 with TRBJ2-1, with D unresolved. V gave up 1 base and J gave up 2 bases, with 7 bases separating them. The CDR3 runs 14 residues. The germline CDR1 and CDR2 sequences are SGHRS and YFSETQ. CDR3 in DNA: TGCGCCAGCAGCTTGCTTCTACCCTACAATGAGCAGTTCTTC. This codes for CASSLLLPYNEQFF.

The V call is TRBV27, the J call TRBJ1-1; tentative D call: TRBD1 (6 bases). The germline CDR1 and CDR2 sequences are MNHEY and SMNVEV (reference sequence). Trimming stripped 2 bases from V and 10 bases from J, with 11 bases between. The CDR3 length is 12 residues. The chain's CDR3 is CASSLGGAGAFF. CDR3 DNA: TGTGCCAGCAGTTTAGGGGGCGCCGGAGCTTTCTTT.

The chain recombines TRBV5-5 with TRBJ2-1; TRBD2 matches 8 bases. Germline V gene lookup returns CDR1 SGHKS and CDR2 YYEKEE (reference sequence). V lost 0 bases to trimming and J lost 1 base; unmatched junction nucleotides: 3. The CDR3 has 16 residues. The CDR3 region is CASSLGPSGSYNEQFF. The CDR3 coding sequence is TGTGCCAGCAGCTTGGGGCCTAGCGGGTCCTACAATGAGCAGTTCTTC.

The gene calls are TRBV7-3 and TRBJ2-1; D is unresolved. CDR3 size: 15 residues. V shed 5 bases and J shed 0 bases, with 11 bases lying between them. CDR1 and CDR2 from the germline V gene are SGHTA and FQGTGA. DNA for the CDR3: TGTGCCAGCAGCCCAAGACTTGACTCCTACAATGAGCAGTTCTTC. It encodes CASSPRLDSYNEQFF.

The rearrangement joins TRBV7-9 to TRBJ2-5; TRBD1 agrees at 9 bases. The CDR3 sequence is 14 residues long. From germline, CDR1 is SEHNR and CDR2 FQNEAQ (reference sequence). V was pared by 1 base and J by 5 bases, with 2 bases of the junction left unmatched. This CDR3 reads CASSLGQGVETQYF. The CDR3 bases are TGTGCCAGCAGCTTAGGACAGGGGGTTGAGACCCAGTACTTC.

This clone was seen more than once but under ten times. The rearrangement links TRBV19 to TRBJ1-1; D uncertain. The CDR3 extends over 14 amino acids. V gave up 3 bases and J gave up 1 base, with 9 bases separating them. The germline CDR1 and CDR2 sequences are LNHDA and SQIVND (reference sequence). CDR3 DNA sequence: TGTGCCAGTAGTATTATGCGGTCGAACACTGAAGCTTTCTTT. Protein product: CASSIMRSNTEAFF.